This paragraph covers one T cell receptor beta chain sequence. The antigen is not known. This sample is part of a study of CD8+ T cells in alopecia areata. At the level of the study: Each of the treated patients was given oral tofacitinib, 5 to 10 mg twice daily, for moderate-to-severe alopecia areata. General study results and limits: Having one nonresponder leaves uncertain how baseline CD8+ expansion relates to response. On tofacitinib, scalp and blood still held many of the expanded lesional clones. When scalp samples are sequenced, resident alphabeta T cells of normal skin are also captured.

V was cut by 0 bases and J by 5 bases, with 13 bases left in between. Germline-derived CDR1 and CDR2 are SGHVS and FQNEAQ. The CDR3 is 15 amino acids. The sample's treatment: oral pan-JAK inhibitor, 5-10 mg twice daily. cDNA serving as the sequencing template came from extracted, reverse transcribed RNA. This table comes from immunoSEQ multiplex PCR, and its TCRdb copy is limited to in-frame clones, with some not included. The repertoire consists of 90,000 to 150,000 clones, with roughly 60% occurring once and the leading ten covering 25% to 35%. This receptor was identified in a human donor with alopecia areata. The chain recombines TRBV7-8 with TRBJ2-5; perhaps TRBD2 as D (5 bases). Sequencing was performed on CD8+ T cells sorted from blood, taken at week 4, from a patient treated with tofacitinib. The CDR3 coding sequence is TGTGCCAGCAGCTTAGCAGAGGGTCGAGGGGAGACCCAGTACTTC. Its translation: CASSLAEGRGETQYF.